This T cell receptor (beta chain) is from a study of regulatory dendritic cells for organ transplantation (dated by TCRdb to the late 2010s). At the level of the whole study: To make regulatory dendritic cells, monocytes were cultured with vitamin D3 on days 0 and 4, plus IL-10 on day 4. On day 6, LPS was added to the DC cultures so that the response of the DCs to a potent maturation-inducing agent could be evaluated. The TCRbeta repertoires of sorted naive and memory CD4+ and CD8+ T cells were sequenced before and after allostimulation with regulatory or mature dendritic cells.

Worth noting for this clone: No antigen is known for it. The sample holds no much larger clone one base away, and base qualities are not on file.

A multiplexed two-step PCR with Vbeta-specific forward primers and Jbeta-specific reverse primers was used to amplify the TCRbeta CDR3 regions. The TCRbeta libraries were sequenced on an Illumina instrument via the immunoSEQ service. As for how the authors treated the data: IMGT annotation was used to assign V, D and J genes, and synthetic CDR3 analogues were used to correct counts for multiplex PCR bias. In the immunoSEQ Analyzer, repertoire clonality was calculated as one minus the normalized Shannon entropy. Fisher's exact test with Benjamini-Hochberg false discovery rate control was used to define clonal expansion, with two-tailed P<0.01. TCRdb carries this immuneACCESS record with in-frame sequences only. Its versions omit some clonotypes, under half of them owing to an unresolved V gene in the studies checked, with the rest unexplained. The V and J calls and clone size were taken over from that table, and D and trimming were inferred from the DNA. The sample table shows some 11,000 clones, and 74% are seen once. The ten top clones hold 0.63% of the sample.

Sorted T cell subsets were CFSE-labeled and co-cultured for 4 to 5 days with allogeneic regulatory or mature dendritic cells at a 1:10 DC:T ratio. FACS was used to sort CD4+ or CD8+ cells into naive T cells (CD45RA+) and memory T cells (CD45RO+). T cells for TCR sequencing came from two healthy control subjects. The Qiagen DNeasy Blood & Tissue Kit was used to extract genomic DNA. Beyond this particular receptor, the publication reports: Of the resting subsets, memory CD8+ T cells had the largest number of alloreactive TCR clonotypes. The repertoires of naive CD4+ and CD8+ T cells were highly diverse, while memory cell repertoires were less diverse, with memory CD8+ cells being the most oligoclonal. The authors pointed out considerable heterogeneity between individuals in the alloreactive memory CD8+ T cell pool, and only a couple of subjects were sequenced. Expansion of memory CD8+ clones was induced by allostimulation in both subjects, but more limited expansion appeared to be induced by regulatory dendritic cells than by mature dendritic cells.

The CDR3 holds 17 amino acids from the cysteine to the phenylalanine. Of all the DNA, just the CDR3 is kept, 51 bases in frame from base 1. Via the germline V gene, CDR1 is KGHSH and CDR2 LQKENI. The germline V end is reduced by 0 bases and the J end by 1 base; junction bases left unmatched: 6. The specimen was naive CD4+ T cells from blood cultured with regulatory dendritic cells. The cell subset or site label corresponds to: CD45RA+ naive T cells. The chain is assembled from TRBV18 and TRBJ2-1; 7 junctional bases match TRBD1. This TCR derives from a human donor in good health. At the DNA level, the sequence is TGTGCCAGCTCACCACCCCAGACAGGGTTATCCTACAATGAGCAGTTCTTC. This sequence encodes CASSPPQTGLSYNEQFF.